The 21 T cell receptor beta chains presented below share a single source sample, sequenced in a study of T cells after yellow fever vaccination. TCRdb re-called the 5' RACE reads with MiXCR, one entry per CDR3 protein. The table includes 450,000 to 600,000 distinct CDR3 sequences, around an eighth detected once. The sequencing here drew on PBMCs, taken on the day of the yellow fever booster vaccination. Receptors were obtained from a young man who received the YFV17D yellow fever vaccine.

The chain recombines TRBV5-1 with TRBJ2-7, with a weak D call TRBD2 (5 bases). This CDR3 has 15 amino acids. The germline gives CDR1 SGHRS, CDR2 YFSETQ. Trimming stripped 2 bases from V and 0 bases from J, with 12 bases between. The CDR3, as DNA: TGCGCCAGCAGCTTTATTCGGGAAAGCTCCTACGAGCAGTACTTC. Translation gives CASSFIRESSYEQYF. Full variable domain (outside the CDR3, taken from reference TRBV5-1 and TRBJ2-7): KAGVTQTPRYLIKTRGQQVTLSCSPISGHRSVSWYQQTPGQGLQFLFEYFSETQRNKGNFPGRFSGRQFSNSRSEMNVSTLELGDSALYLCASSFIRESSYEQYFGPGTRLTVT.

V gene TRBV9 combines with J gene TRBJ1-1; 10 bases match TRBD1. The CDR3 is 14 amino acids. Trimming at V came to 4 bases and at J to 10 bases, leaving 10 bases not matched to a gene. Germline V CDR1 and CDR2: SGDLS, YYNGEE. The CDR3 DNA reads TGTGCCAGCAGCCCTCAAGACAGGGGGCGTATAGCTTTCTTT. It encodes CASSPQDRGRIAFF.

This clonotype showed up just a few times. V and J are TRBV5-4 and TRBJ2-2; TRBD2 might be the D (6 bases). V dropped 4 bases and J dropped 5 bases, with 18 bases sitting between them. The CDR3 extends over 16 amino acids. Germline values: CDR1 SGHNT, CDR2 YYREEE (reference sequence). In DNA, the CDR3 is TGTGCCAGCAGCCCGGGACTCCAGCCTCGTACCGGGGAGCTGTTTTTT. Translated: CASSPGLQPRTGELFF. The full variable domain, rest sourced from reference TRBV5-4 and TRBJ2-2, is ETGVTQSPTHLIKTRGQQVTLRCSSQSGHNTVSWYQQALGQGPQFIFQYYREEENGRGNFPPRFSGLQFPNYSSELNVNALELDDSALYLCASSPGLQPRTGELFFGEGSRLTVL.

Only a few counts were recorded for this clonotype. The CDR3 coding sequence is TGTGCCAGCAGCCAAGGGGTGATCAGTGAGCAGTTCTTC. It codes for CASSQGVISEQFF. The V gene is TRBV14, the J gene TRBJ2-1, with unresolved D. CDR3 length equals 13 residues. The V gene lost 1 base and the J gene lost 9 bases, with 10 bases spanning the gap. Looked up from germline, CDR1 is SGHDN and CDR2 is FVKESK. The full variable domain, its missing parts supplied by reference TRBV14 and TRBJ2-1, is EAGVTQFPSHSVIEKGQTVTLRCDPISGHDNLYWYRRVMGKEIKFLLHFVKESKQDESGMPNNRFLAERTGGTYSTLKVQPAELEDSGVYFCASSQGVISEQFFGPGTRLTVL.

The chain carries TRBV29-1 and TRBJ2-7; 10 bases line up with TRBD1. This CDR3 is 13 amino acids long. Germline lookup yields CDR1 SQVTM and CDR2 ANQGSEA. V dropped 7 bases and J dropped 5; count of bases not matched to a gene: 8. CDR3 loop: CSAAGQGLNEQYF. The CDR3 DNA reads TGCAGCGCGGCGGGACAGGGGCTAAACGAGCAGTACTTC.

V gene TRBV14 combines with J gene TRBJ1-2; the D is unclear. CDR1 and CDR2 (germline): SGHDN, FVKESK. The CDR3 sequence is 12 residues long. V lost 3 bases and J 6 bases, leaving 8 bases between the germline ends. The CDR3 spells CASSQGSDGYTF. The CDR3 region has the DNA TGTGCCAGCAGCCAGGGGTCCGATGGCTACACCTTC.

This clonotype was seen repeatedly, ten times or more. The chain has TRBV7-2 and TRBJ2-1; D may match TRBD1 or TRBD2 (6 bases each). Trimming took 3 bases from V and 4 from J, leaving 10 bases between them. This CDR3 has 14 residues. Looked up from germline, CDR1 is SGHTA and CDR2 is FQGNSA. The CDR3 region is CASSFRGDYNEQFF. DNA of the CDR3: TGTGCCAGCAGCTTTAGGGGGGATTACAATGAGCAGTTCTTC.

The chain employs TRBV6-1 and TRBJ2-3; 13 nucleotides match TRBD2. Germline lookup yields CDR1 MNHNS and CDR2 SASEGT. V trimming: 8 bases; J trimming: 6 bases; junction bases outside the gene matches: 5. The CDR3 is made up of 14 amino acids. This CDR3 is CASSGTSGKDTQYF. The CDR3 DNA reads as TGTGCCAGCTCCGGGACTAGCGGGAAGGATACGCAGTATTTT.

This clonotype has only a few counts. CDR3 region: CASKSASRYNQPQHF. CDR3 coding DNA: TGTGCCAGCAAATCTGCGTCCCGGTACAATCAGCCCCAGCATTTT. This chain connects TRBV12-3 or TRBV12-4 to TRBJ1-5; unclear D gene. The CDR3 is made up of 15 amino acids. Trimming removed 7 bases at V and 3 bases at J, with 16 bases between.

This chain joins TRBV20-1 and TRBJ2-5; maybe TRBD1 (5 bases). V was shortened by 4 bases and J by 2 bases, with 11 bases between the two germline ends. Germline CDR1 reads DFQATT; CDR2 reads SNEGSKA (reference sequence). The CDR3 runs to 13 residues. CDR3 in DNA: TGCAGTGCTACAAAGACAGTACAAGAGACCCAGTACTTC. Its protein is CSATKTVQETQYF.

The genes are TRBV3-1 and TRBJ2-4; D is ambiguous. The CDR3 is 17 amino acids. Trimming took 5 bases from V and 2 from J, leaving 19 bases between them. Per the germline V gene, CDR1 is LGHDT and CDR2 is YNNKEL (reference sequence). CDR3 protein: CASSKKVLGIPKNIQYF. The DNA for the CDR3 is TGTGCCAGCAGCAAGAAGGTCCTTGGGATACCCAAAAACATTCAGTACTTC.

This clonotype has just a few counts. The chain is built from TRBV7-9 and TRBJ2-5; TRBD1 or TRBD2 may be the D gene (6 bases each). This CDR3 spans 16 amino acids. V was cut by 3 bases and J by 4 bases, with 18 bases left in between. From germline, CDR1 is SEHNR and CDR2 FQNEAQ (reference sequence). The CDR3 DNA reads as TGTGCCAGCAGCTTGGAGGGGGACCGTCCCGGAGAGACCCAGTACTTC. Its protein product is CASSLEGDRPGETQYF.

This clonotype turned up a few times. The V call is TRBV7-9, the J call TRBJ2-1, with D unresolved. Germline V gene lookup returns CDR1 SEHNR and CDR2 FQNEAQ (reference sequence). This CDR3 is 13 amino acids long. V lost 10 bases and J lost 2, with 12 bases in between. The CDR3 is CAITHGAYNEQFF. CDR3 nucleotide sequence: TGTGCCATCACCCACGGCGCCTACAATGAGCAGTTCTTC.

A few counts support this clonotype. The V call is TRBV5-1, the J call TRBJ2-5; 7 nucleotides line up with TRBD2. The junction had 4 bases not matched to a gene; V was cut back by 4 bases and J by 1 base. The CDR3 consists of 14 residues. Germline V lookup: CDR1 SGHRS, CDR2 YFSETQ. The CDR3 bases are TGCGCCAGCAGCACCGGACTAGTCCAAGAGACCCAGTACTTC. This encodes CASSTGLVQETQYF.

This clonotype showed up just a few times. The chain is built from TRBV27 and TRBJ2-2, with D hard to call. V was shortened by 5 bases and J by 9 bases, with 13 bases between the two germline ends. Germline assignment: CDR1 MNHEY and CDR2 SMNVEV (reference sequence). The CDR3 length is 13 residues. The CDR3 sequence: CASSRGTRRELFF. CDR3 in DNA: TGTGCCAGCAGTCGCGGCACCCGGAGGGAGCTGTTTTTT.

The V and J genes are TRBV12-3 or TRBV12-4 and TRBJ1-1; a possible D gene is TRBD1 (5 bases). The CDR3 sequence is 14 residues long. V was cut by 6 bases and J by 4 bases, with 15 bases left in between. The CDR3 DNA sequence: TGTGCCAGCAGCCCCTCTTATAGGGGCACTGAAGCTTTCTTT. It encodes CASSPSYRGTEAFF.

This chain connects TRBV28 to TRBJ1-2; D is unresolved. This CDR3 comprises 13 residues. V was trimmed by 7 bases and J by 4 bases, leaving 13 bases between them. Germline lookup yields CDR1 MDHEN and CDR2 SYDVKM. Here the CDR3 reads CASTRYSSYGYTF. CDR3 nucleotide sequence: TGTGCCAGCACCCGATACTCTAGCTATGGCTACACCTTC.

This clonotype was seen only a few times. Here the CDR3 reads CAISEPGGERDTQYF. In DNA form, the CDR3 reads TGTGCCATCAGTGAGCCGGGTGGGGAGCGGGATACGCAGTATTTT. V is TRBV10-3 and J is TRBJ2-3; the D gene is possibly TRBD2 (5 bases). Germline V gene sequence: CDR1 ENHRY, CDR2 SYGVKD. The ends were cut back, 2 bases at V and 6 bases at J, with 15 bases in the middle. The CDR3 runs 15 residues.

The gene calls are TRBV29-1 and TRBJ2-7; 9 bases agree with TRBD1. The CDR3 length is 14 residues. V lost 7 bases, J lost 2 bases, and 9 bases stayed unmatched. The germline gives CDR1 SQVTM, CDR2 ANQGSEA. The CDR3 DNA reads TGCAGCGCAGAGACCGGGACAGGGCCCTACGAGCAGTACTTC. This translates into CSAETGTGPYEQYF.

This clonotype was found a few times. The rearrangement uses TRBV14 and TRBJ2-3; D is ambiguous. Trimming cost V 3 bases and J 0 bases, with 19 bases left between them. Germline V gene data show CDR1 as SGHDN and CDR2 as FVKESK. The CDR3 sequence is 18 residues long. CDR3 region: CASSQGISRSSSTDTQYF. The CDR3 nucleotides are TGTGCCAGCAGCCAGGGCATTTCCCGATCCTCTAGCACAGATACGCAGTATTTT.

This clonotype appeared a few times. The chain's CDR3 is CASSLPPKPQHF. CDR3 DNA sequence: TGTGCCAGCAGCTTACCCCCAAAACCCCAGCATTTT. The V and J genes are TRBV7-2 and TRBJ1-5; no clear D. The V gene lost 2 bases and the J gene lost 10 bases, with 9 bases spanning the gap. Germline-derived CDR1 and CDR2 are SGHTA and FQGNSA. The CDR3 extends over 12 amino acids.